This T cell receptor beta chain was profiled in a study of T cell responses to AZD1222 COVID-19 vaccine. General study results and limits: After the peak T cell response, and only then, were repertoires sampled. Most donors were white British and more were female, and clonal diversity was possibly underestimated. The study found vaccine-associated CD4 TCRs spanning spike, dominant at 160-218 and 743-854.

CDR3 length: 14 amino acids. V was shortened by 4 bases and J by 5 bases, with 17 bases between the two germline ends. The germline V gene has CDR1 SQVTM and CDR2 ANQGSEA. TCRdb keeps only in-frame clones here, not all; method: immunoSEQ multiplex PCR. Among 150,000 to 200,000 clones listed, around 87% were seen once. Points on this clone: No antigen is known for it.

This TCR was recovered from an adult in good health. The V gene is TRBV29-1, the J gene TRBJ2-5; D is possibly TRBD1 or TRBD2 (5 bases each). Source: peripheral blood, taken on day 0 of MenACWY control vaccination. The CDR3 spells CSVARGGSSETQYF. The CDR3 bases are TGCAGCGTTGCGCGTGGGGGAAGTAGTGAGACCCAGTACTTC.